The source of this T cell receptor beta chain is a study of blood T cells in healthy people across ages. The second PCR ran about 7 to 12 cycles with a sample-barcoded 5' primer and J-beta primers. Each CDR3 protein is one row after TCRdb ran MiXCR on the 5' RACE reads. The table includes roughly 1,300,000 distinct CDR3 sequences, approximately 59% detected once. The V and J ends lost 3 bases and 2 bases respectively, with 12 bases between them. Germline V CDR1 and CDR2: LGHDT, YNNKEL (reference sequence). This CDR3 is built from 15 residues. The TCR was taken from a man younger than 35 in good health. Sequenced input: blood. The chain is built from TRBV3-1 and TRBJ2-3; no definite D call. The CDR3 DNA reads TGTGCCAGCAGCCATCTCCCCGAGTACACAGATACGCAGTATTTT. It translates to CASSHLPEYTDTQYF.